Sequencing of this TCR beta chain was carried out in a study of T cell responses to AZD1222 COVID-19 vaccine. The data were produced by immunoSEQ multiplex PCR, yet TCRdb's version contains in-frame clones alone and is incomplete. Of 95,000 to 110,000 clones in the sample, around 90% were seen once. Germline V gene sequence: CDR1 GTSNPN, CDR2 SVGIG (reference sequence). With V trimmed by 4 bases and J by 7 bases, 8 bases remained unmatched. The CDR3 covers 13 residues. The chain links TRBV30 to TRBJ1-2, with 8 bases aligning to TRBD1. The sequencing used peripheral blood, collected on day 0 of AZD1222 vaccination. This receptor was identified in an adult in good health. The CDR3 DNA sequence: TGTGCCTGGAATGGAAGGACAGGGTTTGGCTACACCTTC. This gives the protein CAWNGRTGFGYTF.